This TCR beta chain was sequenced for a study of blood T cell repertoires in COVID-19. Whole-study context: Samples taken during acute and convalescent COVID-19 were collected in the United States, Italy and Spain.

This CDR3 is built from 15 residues. With 2 bases removed from V and 7 bases from J, the gap between germline ends came to 13 bases. Germline V gives CDR1 SGHDT, CDR2 YYEEEE. As originally analysed: Estimation of nucleated cell counts relied on the amplification of reference gene primers. The method was immunoSEQ multiplex PCR; TCRdb's version includes in-frame clones alone and lacks a portion of them. That table furnishes V, J and clone size, whereas the DNA furnished D and trimming. The sample holds some 200,000 clones; approximately 80% are singletons and the top ten take approximately 8%. The TCR originated in a woman of 80 years or more with COVID-19, enrolled during active disease. The rearrangement uses TRBV5-6 and TRBJ1-6; perhaps TRBD1 as D (6 bases). Sequencing used peripheral blood. CDR3 region: CASSFTGTTNSPLHF. In nucleotides, the CDR3 is TGTGCCAGCAGCTTTACGGGGACAACCAATTCACCCCTCCACTTT.